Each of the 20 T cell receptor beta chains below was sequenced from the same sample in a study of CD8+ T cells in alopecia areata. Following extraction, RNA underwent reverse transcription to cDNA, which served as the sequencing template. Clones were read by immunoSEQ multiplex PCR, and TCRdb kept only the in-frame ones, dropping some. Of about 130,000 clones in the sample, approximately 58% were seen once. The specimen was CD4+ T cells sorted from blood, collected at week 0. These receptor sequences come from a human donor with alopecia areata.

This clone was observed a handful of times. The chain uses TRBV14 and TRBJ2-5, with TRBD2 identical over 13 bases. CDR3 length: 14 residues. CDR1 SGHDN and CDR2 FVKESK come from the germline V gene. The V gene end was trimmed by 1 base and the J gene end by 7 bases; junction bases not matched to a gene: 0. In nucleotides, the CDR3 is TGTGCCAGCAGCCAAGGGACTAGCGGGGGGACCCAGTACTTC. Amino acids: CASSQGTSGGTQYF.

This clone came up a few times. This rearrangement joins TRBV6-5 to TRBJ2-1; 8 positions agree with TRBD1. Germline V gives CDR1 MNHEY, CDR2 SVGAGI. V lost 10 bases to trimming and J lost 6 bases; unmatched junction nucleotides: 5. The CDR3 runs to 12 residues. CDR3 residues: CATLDRGNEQFF. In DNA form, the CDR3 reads TGTGCCACCCTTGACAGGGGCAATGAGCAGTTCTTC.

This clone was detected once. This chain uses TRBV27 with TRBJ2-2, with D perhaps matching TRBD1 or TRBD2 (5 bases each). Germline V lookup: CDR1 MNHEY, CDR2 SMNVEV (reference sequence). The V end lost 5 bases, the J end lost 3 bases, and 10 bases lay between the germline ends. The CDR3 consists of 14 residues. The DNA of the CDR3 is TGTGCCAGCAGTACCGGGACCTACACCGGGGAGCTGTTTTTT. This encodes CASSTGTYTGELFF.

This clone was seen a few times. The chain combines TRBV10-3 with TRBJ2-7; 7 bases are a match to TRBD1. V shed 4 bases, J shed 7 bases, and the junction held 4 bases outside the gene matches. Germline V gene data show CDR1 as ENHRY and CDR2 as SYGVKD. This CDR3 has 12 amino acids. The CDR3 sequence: CAISGQGEEQYF. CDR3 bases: TGTGCCATCAGTGGACAGGGTGAAGAGCAGTACTTC.

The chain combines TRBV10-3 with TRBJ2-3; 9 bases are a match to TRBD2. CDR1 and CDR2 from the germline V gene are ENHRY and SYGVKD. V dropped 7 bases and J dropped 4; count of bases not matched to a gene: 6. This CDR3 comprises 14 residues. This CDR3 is CAIKAGGAADTQYF. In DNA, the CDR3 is TGTGCCATCAAGGCGGGAGGGGCTGCAGATACGCAGTATTTT.

CDR3 DNA sequence: TGTGCCAGCAATCCGCTAGGGGAGGACAATGAGCAGTTCTTC. Protein product: CASNPLGEDNEQFF. The V and J genes are TRBV6-5 and TRBJ2-1; perhaps TRBD2 as D (6 bases). CDR3 size: 14 residues. The germline CDR1 and CDR2 sequences are MNHEY and SVGAGI. V was shortened by 7 bases and J by 5 bases, with 15 bases between the two germline ends.

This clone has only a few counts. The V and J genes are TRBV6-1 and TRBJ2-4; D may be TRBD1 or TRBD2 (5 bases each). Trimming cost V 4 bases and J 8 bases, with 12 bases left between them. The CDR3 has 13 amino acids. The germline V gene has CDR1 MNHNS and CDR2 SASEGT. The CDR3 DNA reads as TGTGCCAGCAGTGTCAGGGACCGGGACATTCAGTACTTC. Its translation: CASSVRDRDIQYF.

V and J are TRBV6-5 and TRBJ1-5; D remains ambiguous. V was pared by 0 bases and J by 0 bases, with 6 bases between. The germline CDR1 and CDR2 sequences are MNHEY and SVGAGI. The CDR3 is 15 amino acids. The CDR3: CASSYSKVSNQPQHF. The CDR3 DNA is TGTGCCAGCAGTTACTCGAAGGTTAGCAATCAGCCCCAGCATTTT.

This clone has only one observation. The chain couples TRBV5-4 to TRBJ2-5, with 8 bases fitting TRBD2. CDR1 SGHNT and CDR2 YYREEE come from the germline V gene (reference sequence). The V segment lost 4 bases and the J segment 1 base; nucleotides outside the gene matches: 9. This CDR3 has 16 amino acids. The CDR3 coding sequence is TGTGCCAGCAGCCGTACGGGGGGGACCCTCCAAGAGACCCAGTACTTC. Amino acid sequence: CASSRTGGTLQETQYF. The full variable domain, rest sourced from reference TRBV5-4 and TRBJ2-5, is ETGVTQSPTHLIKTRGQQVTLRCSSQSGHNTVSWYQQALGQGPQFIFQYYREEENGRGNFPPRFSGLQFPNYSSELNVNALELDDSALYLCASSRTGGTLQETQYFGPGTRLLVL.

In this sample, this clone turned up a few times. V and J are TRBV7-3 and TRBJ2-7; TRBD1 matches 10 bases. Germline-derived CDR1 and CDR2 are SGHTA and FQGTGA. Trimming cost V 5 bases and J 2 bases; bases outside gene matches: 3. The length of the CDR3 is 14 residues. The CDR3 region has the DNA TGTGCCAGCAGCCCCGGACAGGGGGCCTACGAGCAGTACTTC. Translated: CASSPGQGAYEQYF.

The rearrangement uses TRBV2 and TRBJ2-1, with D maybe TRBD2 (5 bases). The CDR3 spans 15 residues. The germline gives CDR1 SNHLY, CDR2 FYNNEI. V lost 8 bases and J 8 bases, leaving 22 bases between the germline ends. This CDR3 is CASLDGKTVRDEQFF. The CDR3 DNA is TGTGCCAGCCTTGACGGGAAAACCGTTCGCGATGAGCAGTTCTTC.

The CDR3 coding sequence is TGTGCCAGCAGTGAAACTGCGTTCACTGAAGCTTTCTTT. Amino acid sequence: CASSETAFTEAFF. J is TRBJ1-1 and V is TRBV25-1; D gene ambiguous. V was trimmed by 2 bases and J by 4 bases, leaving 8 bases between them. There are 13 residues in the CDR3. Germline loops: CDR1 MGHDK, CDR2 SYGVNS.

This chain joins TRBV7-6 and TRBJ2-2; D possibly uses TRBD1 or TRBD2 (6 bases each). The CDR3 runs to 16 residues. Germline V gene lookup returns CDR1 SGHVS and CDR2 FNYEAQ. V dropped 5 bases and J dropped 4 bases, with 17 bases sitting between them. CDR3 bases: TGTGCCAGCAGCGACGAGTTAGGGGGACTCACCGGGGAGCTGTTTTTT. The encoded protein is CASSDELGGLTGELFF.

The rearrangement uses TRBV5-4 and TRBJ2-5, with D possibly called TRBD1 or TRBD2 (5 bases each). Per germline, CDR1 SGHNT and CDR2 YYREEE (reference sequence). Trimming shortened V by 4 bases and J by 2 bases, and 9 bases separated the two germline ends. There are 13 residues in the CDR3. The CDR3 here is CASSPGPQETQYF. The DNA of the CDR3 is TGTGCCAGCAGCCCGGGACCTCAAGAGACCCAGTACTTC.

The CDR3 loop is CASRRQDLVAKNIQYF. The CDR3 DNA reads TGTGCCAGCAGGAGACAGGACCTGGTGGCCAAAAACATTCAGTACTTC. The genes are TRBV2 and TRBJ2-4, with D possibly TRBD1 on 6 matching bases. CDR1 is SNHLY and CDR2 is FYNNEI in the germline V gene. The V end was cut by 6 bases, the J end by 1 base, with 16 bases between. The CDR3 length is 16 residues.

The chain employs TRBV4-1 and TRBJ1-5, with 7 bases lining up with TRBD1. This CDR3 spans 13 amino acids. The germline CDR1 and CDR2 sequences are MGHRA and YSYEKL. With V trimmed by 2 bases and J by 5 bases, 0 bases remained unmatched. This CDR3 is CASSQQGDQPQHF. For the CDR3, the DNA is TGCGCCAGCAGCCAACAGGGGGATCAGCCCCAGCATTTT.

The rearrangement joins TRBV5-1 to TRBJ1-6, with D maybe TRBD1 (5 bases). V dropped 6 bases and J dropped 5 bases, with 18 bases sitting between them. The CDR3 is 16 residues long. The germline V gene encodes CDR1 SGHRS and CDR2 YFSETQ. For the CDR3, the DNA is TGCGCCAGCACTCGCCTTGGAGGGGACGATAATTCACCCCTCCACTTT. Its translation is CASTRLGGDDNSPLHF.

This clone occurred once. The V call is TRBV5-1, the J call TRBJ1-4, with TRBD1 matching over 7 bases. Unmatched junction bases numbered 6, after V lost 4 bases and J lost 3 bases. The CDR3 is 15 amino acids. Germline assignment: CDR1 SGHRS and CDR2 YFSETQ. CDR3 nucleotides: TGCGCCAGCAGCACCACAGGGGCGGCTAATGAAAAACTGTTTTTT. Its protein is CASSTTGAANEKLFF.

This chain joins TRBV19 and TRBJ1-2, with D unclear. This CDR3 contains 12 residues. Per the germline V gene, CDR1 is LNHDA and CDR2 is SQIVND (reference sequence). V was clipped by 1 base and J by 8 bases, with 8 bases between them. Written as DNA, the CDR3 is TGTGCCAGTAGTATAGGCGAAGGCGGCTACACCTTC. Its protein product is CASSIGEGGYTF.

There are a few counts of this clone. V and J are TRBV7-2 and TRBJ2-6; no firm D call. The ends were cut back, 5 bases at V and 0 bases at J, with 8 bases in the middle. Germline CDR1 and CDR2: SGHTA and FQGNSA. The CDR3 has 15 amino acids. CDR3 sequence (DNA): TGTGCCAGCAGCCACGGTAGCTCTGGGGCCAACGTCCTGACTTTC. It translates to CASSHGSSGANVLTF.